Following are 18 T cell receptor beta chains from one sample sequenced in a study of tumor and adjacent non-tumor tissue in lung cancer. RNA was extracted from bulk tissue without any cell sorting. TCRbeta libraries were built with three rounds of nested PCR, modified from ARM-PCR. One entry per CDR3 protein, called by TCRdb with MiXCR from the multiplex PCR reads. The repertoire holds 95,000 to 150,000 distinct CDR3 sequences, with about 66% as singletons. Sequenced material: lung tumor tissue. Receptors originate from a man aged 25-40 years with non-small cell lung cancer.

Points on this clonotype: Just one base apart from a much larger clone, this may be a read error. This sequence joins TRBV20-1 and TRBJ2-7; TRBD1 or TRBD2 may be the D gene (5 bases each). Germline V gene data show CDR1 as DFQATT and CDR2 as SNEGSKA (reference sequence). This CDR3 has 13 amino acids. Trimming removed 7 bases from V and 6 bases from J, with 19 bases in between. CDR3: CSVPRDPGVEQYF. In DNA, the CDR3 is TGCAGTGTCCCACGGGACCCCGGAGTCGAGCAGTACTTC.

A remark on this clonotype: A much larger clone lies one base from this, so it may be a read error. This chain uses TRBV4-1 with TRBJ2-7; tentative D call: TRBD2 (5 bases). The CDR3 loop spans 14 amino acids. Deletions cut 0 bases from V and 5 bases from J, with 11 bases between. Per the germline V gene, CDR1 is MGHRA and CDR2 is YSYEKL. The CDR3 protein is CASSQDRGAHEQYF. The CDR3 DNA sequence: TGCGCCAGCAGCCAAGATCGGGGAGCCCACGAGCAGTACTTC.

This clonotype was seen once. A much larger clone lies a single base off, so this may be a read error. The chain has TRBV20-1 and TRBJ1-2; the match to TRBD1 covers 9 bases. The V gene's germline CDR1 is DFQATT and CDR2 SNEGSKA (reference sequence). The CDR3 extends over 16 amino acids. This CDR3 is CCAQKPGQGANYGYTF. The CDR3 region has the DNA TGCTGTGCCCAGAAACCGGGACAGGGTGCTAACTATGGCTACACCTTC.

This clonotype was observed a single time. A junction boundary mismatches the germline segment, possibly from a read error. The chain is built from TRBV12-3 or TRBV12-4 and TRBJ2-1; D perhaps matches TRBD1 (6 bases). The CDR3 extends over 12 amino acids. CDR3 region: CARRNRATEQFF. The CDR3 nucleotides are TGTGCCAGAAGAAACAGGGCGACTGAGCAATTCTTC.

V gene TRBV5-8 combines with J gene TRBJ2-4, with 7 bases lining up with TRBD2. The CDR3 is 14 residues long. V shed 4 bases and J 3 bases; nucleotides not matched to a gene: 4. Germline V gives CDR1 SGHTS, CDR2 YDEGEE. CDR3 nucleotides: TGTGCCAGCAGCGGCGGGGGAATCAAAAACATTCAGTACTTC. This encodes CASSGGGIKNIQYF.

About this clonotype: This could be a read error, since a much larger clone is one nucleotide away. The CDR3 sequence: CARSLSGPYYEQYF. DNA of the CDR3: TGTGCCAGGAGTTTGTCAGGCCCGTACTACGAGCAGTACTTC. The chain couples TRBV12-3 or TRBV12-4 to TRBJ2-7; D gene unclear. CDR3 size: 14 residues.

In regard to this clonotype: A much larger clone lies a single base off, so this may be a read error. V gene TRBV12-3 or TRBV12-4 combines with J gene TRBJ2-2, with D hard to call. The CDR3 spans 12 residues. CDR3 nucleotides: TGTACCAGCAGTTTGGCCACCGGGGAGCTGTTTTTT. It codes for CTSSLATGELFF.

This sequence joins TRBV5-1 and TRBJ1-1; the D gene is possibly TRBD1 (6 bases). V was clipped by 4 bases and J by 0 bases, with 10 bases between them. Per germline, CDR1 SGHRS and CDR2 YFSETQ. The CDR3 consists of 14 residues. The CDR3 DNA reads TGCGCCAGCAGCACACGACAGGTGAACACTGAAGCTTTCTTT. Translation gives CASSTRQVNTEAFF.

Points on this clonotype: A read error may account for a junction end that differs from germline. The CDR3 here is CVSSYKRGTRETQYF. As DNA, the CDR3 is TGTGTCAGCAGTTACAAGCGGGGGACTCGAGAGACCCAGTACTTC. The genes are TRBV6-6 and TRBJ2-5; TRBD2 aligns across 8 bases. Germline CDR1 and CDR2: MNHNY and SVGAGI (reference sequence). The CDR3 length is 15 residues.

In this sample, this clonotype turned up once. Mismatch with germline at one junction end may stem from a read error. The rearrangement uses TRBV11-3 and TRBJ1-1; D unclear. The CDR3 runs 14 residues. Germline V gene lookup returns CDR1 SGHNT and CDR2 YENEEA. The CDR3 region is CATSLSWGGTEAVF. CDR3 nucleotides: TGTGCCACCAGCTTAAGTTGGGGAGGCACTGAAGCTGTCTTT.

This clonotype occurred a few times. A junction boundary mismatches the germline segment, possibly from a read error. V is TRBV12-3 or TRBV12-4 and J is TRBJ1-1; D ambiguous. The CDR3 length is 14 residues. CDR3 amino acids: CASMGNSLGTEASF. The CDR3 nucleotides are TGTGCCAGCATGGGGAACAGCCTGGGCACTGAAGCTTCCTTT.

Details on this clonotype: Sequence at one end of the junction differs from germline and may be a read error. This chain connects TRBV20-1 to TRBJ2-3; D not certain. CDR1 and CDR2 (germline): DFQATT, SNEGSKA (reference sequence). The CDR3 is made up of 14 amino acids. The CDR3 sequence is CSAPRHPDPDTRYF. CDR3 sequence (DNA): TGCAGTGCCCCGAGACACCCCGATCCAGATACGCGGTATTTT.

In this sample, this clonotype turned up a few times. This chain uses TRBV5-6 with TRBJ2-5, with D hard to call. The V end lost 6 bases, the J end lost 2 bases, and 11 bases lay between the germline ends. The CDR3 totals 13 residues. CDR1 is SGHDT, CDR2 YYEEEE, per germline. This CDR3 reads CASTRADQETQYF. The CDR3 DNA reads as TGTGCCAGCACCCGGGCTGATCAAGAGACCCAGTACTTC.

Comment on this clonotype: A much larger clone differs by one base, so this may be a read error. This chain links TRBV6-1 with TRBJ1-5; unclear D gene. Per germline, CDR1 MNHNS and CDR2 SASEGT. This CDR3 is built from 13 residues. The CDR3 coding sequence is TGTGCCAGCAGTGAAATGGGTGGCCAGCCCCTGCATTTT. Encoded protein: CASSEMGGQPLHF.

This clonotype was counted at least ten times. This chain connects TRBV11-3 to TRBJ2-5, with 10 nucleotides matching TRBD2. CDR1 is SGHNT, CDR2 YENEEA, per germline. J lost 4 bases, V lost 4 bases, and 3 bases had no gene match. The CDR3 consists of 14 residues. The CDR3 nucleotides are TGTGCCAGCAGCTCCAGCGGGGGGGCAGAGACCCAGTACTTC. Translating gives CASSSSGGAETQYF.

This clonotype was detected many times. Being one base from a much bigger clone, this may be a read error. The chain combines TRBV11-2 with TRBJ2-7; D is undetermined. Germline-derived CDR1 and CDR2 are SGHAT and FQNNGV. The CDR3 consists of 12 residues. CDR3 region: CAGSFSSYEQYF. CDR3 coding DNA: TGTGCCGGCAGCTTCAGCTCCTACGAGCAGTACTTC.

This clonotype was recorded once. A single base separates this from a much larger clone, so it may be a read error. J is TRBJ1-1 and V is TRBV12-3 or TRBV12-4, with D possibly being TRBD1 (6 bases). This CDR3 has 14 amino acids. The CDR3: CASSLVQGWTEVFF. The DNA for the CDR3 is TGTGCCAGCAGTTTGGTCCAGGGGTGGACTGAAGTTTTCTTT.

To note about this clonotype: A much larger clone lies a single base off, so this may be a read error. Lacking the conserved final phenylalanine or tryptophan, this CDR3 likely reflects a read error. The rearrangement joins TRBV20-1 to TRBJ2-7; TRBD1 aligns across 7 bases. The CDR3 has 13 residues. Germline values: CDR1 DFQATT, CDR2 SNEGSKA (reference sequence). J gave up 6 bases and V 5 bases, and 10 bases lay outside the gene matches. The CDR3 DNA reads as TGCAGTGCTCACAGGGGTGCACTCTCCGAGCAGTACTTA. Protein: CSAHRGALSEQYL.